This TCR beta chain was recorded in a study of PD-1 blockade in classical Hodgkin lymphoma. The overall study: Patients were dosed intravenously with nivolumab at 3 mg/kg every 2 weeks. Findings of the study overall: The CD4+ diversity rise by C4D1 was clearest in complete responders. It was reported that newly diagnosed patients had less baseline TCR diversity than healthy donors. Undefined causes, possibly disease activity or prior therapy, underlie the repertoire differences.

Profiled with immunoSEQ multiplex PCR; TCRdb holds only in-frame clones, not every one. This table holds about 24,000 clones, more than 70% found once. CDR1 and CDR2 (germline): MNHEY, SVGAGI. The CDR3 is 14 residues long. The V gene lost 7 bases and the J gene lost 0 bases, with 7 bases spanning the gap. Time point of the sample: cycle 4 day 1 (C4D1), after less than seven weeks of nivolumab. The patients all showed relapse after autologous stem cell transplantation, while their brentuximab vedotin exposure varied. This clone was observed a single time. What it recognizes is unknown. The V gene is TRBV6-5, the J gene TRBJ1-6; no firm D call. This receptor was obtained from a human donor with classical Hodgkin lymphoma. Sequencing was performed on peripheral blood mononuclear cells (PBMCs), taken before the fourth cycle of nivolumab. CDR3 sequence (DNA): TGTGCCAGCACCGAAAACTCCTATAATTCACCCCTCCACTTT. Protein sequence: CASTENSYNSPLHF.